The rows below give T cell receptor beta chains drawn from one sample of a study of shared clonotypes between healthy human individuals. Only in-frame clones appear in the TCRdb table, and some are missing; sequencing was by immunoSEQ multiplex PCR. The sample has over 850,000 clones; around three quarters are singletons. What was sequenced was memory CD4+ T cells from PBMCs. These receptors originate from a man younger than 30 in good health. Some clones in this sample may be carry-over from other donors' samples. The CDR3 runs from the conserved cysteine through the conserved F or W. The D gene is left open where the match is weak. Clone size is not always given. Where it is, it says once, few, many or a class for expanded clones.

abundance	v_gene	j_gene	d_gene	CDR3aa	CDR3nt
-	TRBV5-1	TRBJ2-3	-	CASSFSGGTDTQYF	TGCGCCAGCAGCTTTAGCGGTGGCACAGATACGCAGTATTTT
-	TRBV7-2	TRBJ2-3	-	CASSSALSTDTQYF	TGTGCCAGCAGCTCCGCCCTTAGCACAGATACGCAGTATTTT
-	TRBV2	TRBJ1-3	-	CASSTATGNTIYF	TGTGCCAGCAGCACAGCGACTGGAAACACCATATATTTT
-	TRBV4-3	TRBJ1-5	-	CASSLDMYSNQPQHF	TGCGCCAGCAGCCTGGACATGTATAGCAATCAGCCCCAGCATTTT
-	TRBV7-6	TRBJ2-5	TRBD2	CASSSLTGRALETQYF	TGTGCCAGCAGCTCACTAACCGGGAGGGCCCTAGAGACCCAGTACTTC
-	TRBV29-1	TRBJ2-5	-	CSVEKQETQYF	TGCAGCGTTGAGAAACAAGAGACCCAGTACTTC
-	TRBV6-1	TRBJ2-1	-	CASRTQYNEQFF	TGTGCCAGCAGGACACAGTACAATGAGCAGTTCTTC
-	TRBV5-1	TRBJ2-5	-	CASSLEADQETQYF	TGCGCCAGCAGCTTGGAGGCAGATCAAGAGACCCAGTACTTC
-	TRBV5-1	TRBJ2-1	-	CASSLDPLGSNEQFF	TGCGCCAGCAGCTTGGACCCCTTGGGTAGCAATGAGCAGTTCTTC
-	TRBV28	TRBJ1-2	TRBD1	CASSFRDRRLYGYTF	TGTGCCAGCAGTTTCCGGGACAGGCGACTCTATGGCTACACCTTC
-	TRBV7-3	TRBJ1-2	-	CASSLTGQSGYTF	TGTGCCAGCAGCTTAACTGGACAAAGCGGCTACACCTTC
-	TRBV27	TRBJ2-7	TRBD1	CASSPHRGRSSYEQYF	TGTGCCAGCAGTCCTCACAGGGGTCGAAGCTCCTACGAGCAGTACTTC
-	TRBV10-2	TRBJ1-1	-	CASRSTGVVGEAFF	TGCGCCAGCCGTAGCACCGGGGTGGTTGGAGAAGCTTTCTTT
-	TRBV11-2	TRBJ1-1	-	CASSSTTNTEAFF	TGTGCCAGCAGCTCCACCACAAACACTGAAGCTTTCTTT
-	TRBV5-1	TRBJ2-6	-	CASSLTLSGANVLTF	TGCGCCAGCAGCTTGACACTCTCTGGGGCCAACGTCCTGACTTTC
-	TRBV5-4	TRBJ2-2	TRBD1	CASSLGQGQLGELFF	TGTGCCAGCAGCTTAGGACAGGGGCAATTGGGGGAGCTGTTTTTT
-	TRBV4-2	TRBJ1-2	-	CASSQLPGPSGYTF	TGTGCCAGCAGCCAACTCCCAGGCCCCTCCGGCTACACCTTC
-	TRBV11-2	TRBJ2-5	-	CASSLELRQPGTQYF	TGTGCCAGCAGCTTAGAGCTTCGGCAACCAGGGACCCAGTACTTC
few	TRBV7-2	TRBJ2-2	-	CASSTRHDGELFF	TGTGCCAGCAGCACTAGACATGACGGGGAGCTGTTTTTT
-	TRBV28	TRBJ1-1	TRBD1	CATIPHRDRRPNTEAFF	TGTGCCACCATTCCCCATCGGGACAGGAGACCGAACACTGAAGCTTTCTTT
-	TRBV27	TRBJ2-6	-	CASSLLGQLPGANVLTF	TGTGCCAGCAGTTTATTGGGGCAGCTCCCCGGGGCCAACGTCCTGACTTTC
many	TRBV6-4	TRBJ1-4	-	CASSDSWGYKVGEKLFF	TGTGCCAGCAGTGACTCGTGGGGTTACAAGGTTGGTGAAAAACTGTTTTTT
-	TRBV28	TRBJ2-5	-	CASNTQETQYF	TGTGCCAGCAACACCCAAGAGACCCAGTACTTC
-	TRBV7-3	TRBJ2-3	-	CASSLTRDSDTQYF	TGTGCCAGCAGCTTAACGCGGGATTCAGATACGCAGTATTTT
-	TRBV4-2	TRBJ2-1	-	CASSQGWGNEQFF	TGTGCCAGCAGCCAAGGATGGGGCAATGAGCAGTTCTTC
many	TRBV10-1	TRBJ2-4	TRBD1	CASSDGQGEGKNIQYF	TGCGCCAGCAGTGATGGACAGGGGGAGGGCAAAAACATTCAGTACTTC
-	TRBV5-1	TRBJ2-2	TRBD2	CASSLGTSGRVANTGELFF	TGCGCCAGCAGCTTGGGGACTAGCGGGAGAGTTGCGAACACCGGGGAGCTGTTTTTT